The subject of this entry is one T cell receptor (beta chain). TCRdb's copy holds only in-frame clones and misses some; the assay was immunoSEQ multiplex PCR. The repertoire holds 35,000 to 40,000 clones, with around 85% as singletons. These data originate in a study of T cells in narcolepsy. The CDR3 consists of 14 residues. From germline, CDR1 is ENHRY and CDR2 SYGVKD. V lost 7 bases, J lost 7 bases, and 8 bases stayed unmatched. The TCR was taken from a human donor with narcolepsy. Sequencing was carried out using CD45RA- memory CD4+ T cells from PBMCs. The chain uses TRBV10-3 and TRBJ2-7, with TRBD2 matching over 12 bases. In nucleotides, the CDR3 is TGTGCCATCATGTCTAGCGGGGGGGCGGTAGAGCAGTACTTC. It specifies CAIMSSGGAVEQYF.